One sample yielded the 7 T cell receptor beta chains listed below, sequenced in a study of OX40 agonist ivuxolimab in advanced cancers. The method was immunoSEQ multiplex PCR; TCRdb's version includes in-frame clones alone and lacks a portion of them. The sample has tens of thousands of clones; roughly 80% are singletons. Sample: CD4+ or CD8+ T cells sorted from blood, taken in a trial of the OX40 agonist ivuxolimab. The source is an adult with an advanced solid tumor such as melanoma, head and neck, liver or kidney cancer.

The gene calls are TRBV4-1 and TRBJ2-5; TRBD2 matches 15 bases. Germline V gene sequence: CDR1 MGHRA, CDR2 YSYEKL. The CDR3 is made up of 18 amino acids. V lost 0 bases, J lost 5 bases, and 7 bases stayed unmatched. CDR3 coding DNA: TGCGCCAGCAGCCAAGATCGTGGACTAGCGGGGGGGCACGAGACCCAGTACTTC. Translating it yields CASSQDRGLAGGHETQYF.

The J gene is TRBJ2-5, the V gene TRBV5-4; tentative D call: TRBD1 (6 bases). This CDR3 has 16 amino acids. Germline assignment: CDR1 SGHNT and CDR2 YYREEE (reference sequence). The V gene lost 3 bases and the J gene lost 3 bases, with 18 bases spanning the gap. The CDR3 DNA reads as TGTGCCAGCAGCTCACCGGGGACAATCGAAAAAGAGACCCAGTACTTC. It translates to CASSSPGTIEKETQYF.

The CDR3 spells CASSQGGSTNYGYTF. The CDR3 DNA is TGCGCCAGCAGCCAAGGGGGATCGACAAACTATGGCTACACCTTC. The gene calls are TRBV4-1 and TRBJ1-2; D is undetermined. V lost 1 base, J lost 2 bases, and 11 bases lay in between. Looked up from germline, CDR1 is MGHRA and CDR2 is YSYEKL. The CDR3 is 15 residues long.

This clone was counted only a few times. This sequence joins TRBV15 and TRBJ1-2; 10 nucleotides agree with TRBD1. The CDR3 totals 14 residues. Germline V gene lookup returns CDR1 LNHNV and CDR2 YYDKDF (reference sequence). Germline trimming cut 3 bases from V and 7 bases from J; bases unmatched to any gene: 5. The CDR3 bases are TGTGCCACCAGCAGCAGACAGGGGGCAGGTGGCTACACCTTC. Its protein product is CATSSRQGAGGYTF. The variable domain in full, completed from reference TRBV15 and TRBJ1-2, reads DAMVIQNPRYQVTQFGKPVTLSCSQTLNHNVMYWYQQKSSQAPKLLFHYYDKDFNNEADTPDNFQSRRPNTSFCFLDIRSPGLGDTAMYLCATSSRQGAGGYTFGSGTRLTVV.

This clone has just one count. V and J are TRBV5-8 and TRBJ2-7; 9 bases align to TRBD1. Germline V gene lookup returns CDR1 SGHTS and CDR2 YDEGEE. The trim removed 3 bases at V and 7 bases at J, leaving 11 bases unmatched. The CDR3 covers 15 residues. CDR3 in amino acids: CASSSGTGRSGEQYF. CDR3 DNA: TGTGCCAGCAGCTCAGGGACAGGGCGTTCGGGGGAGCAGTACTTC.

CDR3 sequence (DNA): TGTGCCAGCAGCTTACAGGGCGCTGGGGCCAACGTCCTGACTTTC. Its protein product is CASSLQGAGANVLTF. This chain uses TRBV7-6 with TRBJ2-6, with D tentatively TRBD1 (5 bases). The germline V gene encodes CDR1 SGHVS and CDR2 FNYEAQ. The germline V and J ends were trimmed by 2 bases and 2 bases, with 7 bases remaining between them. This CDR3 is built from 15 residues.

The chain employs TRBV7-2 and TRBJ1-4; the D gene is possibly TRBD1 (6 bases). The V gene lost 8 bases and the J gene lost 0 bases, with 13 bases spanning the gap. This CDR3 is built from 15 residues. CDR1 and CDR2 from the germline V gene are SGHTA and FQGNSA. The CDR3: CASALGGATNEKLFF. As DNA, the CDR3 is TGTGCCAGCGCTTTAGGGGGGGCAACTAATGAAAAACTGTTTTTT.